This record concerns one T cell receptor beta chain sequence. Its target is not known. This specimen comes from a study of Graves' ophthalmopathy and Graves' hyperthyroidism. About the study: At the time of initial diagnosis and before any treatment, peripheral blood was collected. Study results and caveats: Blood shared most expanded thyroid clonotypes above 0.001 frequency.

RNA served as the template for amplifying TCR beta CDR3 regions. RT-PCR in the first round used HTBI primers; a second-round multiplex PCR followed. TCRdb analysed the multiplex PCR reads with MiXCR anew, one entry per CDR3 protein. The profile covers about 700,000 distinct CDR3 sequences, with over 40% appearing a single time and more than 2.5% taken by the ten largest. Trimming took off 11 bases at V and 4 bases at J, with 13 bases between the two ends. Germline values: CDR1 KGHDR, CDR2 SFDVKD. This CDR3 has 13 residues. Patients were excluded if they had other autoimmune diseases or uncontrolled infections, and likewise if pregnancy or lactation applied.

This TCR was recovered from an adult man with Graves' ophthalmopathy. Sequencing used peripheral blood. The gene calls are TRBV24-1 and TRBJ2-2, with D possibly matching TRBD1 (5 bases). CDR3 sequence: CASRTRATGELFF. The CDR3, as DNA: TGTGCCAGCAGGACCAGGGCCACCGGGGAGCTGTTTTTT.